Here is one T cell receptor beta chain with its context. Its antigen remains unidentified. CDR3 length: 14 amino acids. Germline V lookup: CDR1 SGHRS, CDR2 YFSETQ. Trimming removed 4 bases from V and 0 bases from J; junction bases left unmatched: 4. This sample is part of a study of T cell clones after liver transplantation. About the study: TCRbeta sequencing after a pre-transplant mixed lymphocyte reaction identified graft-donor-reactive clones, later tracked in post-transplant blood. Apart from a few HCV-positive recipients, transplants were for non-autoimmune, non-viral reasons.

General study results and limits: Rather than being deleted, graft donor-reactive T cells may have moved into the graft. Conclusions were preliminary, with small, heterogeneous patient groups.

Measured with immunoSEQ multiplex PCR; TCRdb has only the in-frame clones, and not every one. The table lists 65,000 to 70,000 clones, about 92% of them singletons, with 0.9% to 1% in the top ten. The specimen was CD4+ T cells from blood, collected 25 months after liver transplant. This receptor was identified in a human patient who received a liver transplant. Some T cells could come from the graft donor. The V call is TRBV5-1, the J call TRBJ2-7; TRBD2 agrees at 7 bases. The CDR3 protein is CASSMGGSSYEQYF. Written as DNA, the CDR3 is TGCGCCAGCAGCATGGGGGGGAGCTCCTACGAGCAGTACTTC.